This note documents a single T cell receptor (beta chain) sequence. What this receptor recognizes is not known. Base qualities are not provided; no much larger clone lies one nucleotide away. The immunoSEQ Assay, a bias-controlled multiplex PCR, was used to amplify TCRbeta CDR3 regions from genomic DNA. The original pipeline was this. Within the assay, amplification of reference gene primers was used to estimate how many nucleated cells each sample contained. To quantify the absolute abundance of each unique TCRbeta CDR3 rearrangement, sequence reads were collapsed and filtered. Productive Simpson clonality was computed per sample as the square root of Simpson's diversity index over productive rearrangements. Sourced from immuneACCESS, this table was stored by TCRdb with only in-frame sequences that have V and J called. A share of the clones is absent; for the studies checked, an unresolved V gene accounts for under half, and the remainder has no known explanation. Clone size and the V and J calls come from that table; the DNA yielded D and trimming. This sample is represented by roughly 250,000 clones; around nine tenths of them were singletons. The ten most abundant clones make up approximately 1.7% of the sample.

The CDR3 covers 14 residues, taking in both the cysteine and the phenylalanine. Of the read, only the CDR3 DNA is kept; its 42 bases are in frame from base 1. The germline V gene gives CDR1 as SGHDT and CDR2 as YYEEEE. The V end gives up 1 base and the J end 7 bases, leaving 4 bases in the junction not matched to a gene. The data originate from a study of blood T cell repertoires in COVID-19 (dated by TCRdb to 2020 to 2022). For context, the study as a whole: The collaborator samples originated in the United States, Italy and Spain and spanned the acute and convalescent phases of COVID-19. The prospective study material was composed of cDNA or gDNA derived from T cells, B-cell-depleted T cells, or PBMCs. Where available, HLA class I and class II types were taken from metadata supplied by the sample provider and were not determined by assay-based typing. Nearly every sample came with metadata listing a de-identified subject ID, COVID-19 status, age in years and sex. The samples were drawn from two sources: the first 160 participants of the ongoing ImmuneRACE study, and 1,254 subjects contributed by 6 global collaborators. Subjects who had been exposed to COVID-19, were actively infected with it, or had recovered from it provided the deeply sampled blood TCRbeta repertoires that made up the dataset. The repertoires were made available in a free public database intended to serve as a resource for research on the immune response to SARS-CoV-2.

Participants in the prospective study were aged about 18 to 100 years, lived in 24 United States geographic areas, and enrolled through a virtual design. In the prospective study, participants were assigned to cohorts based on the clinical history participants reported in a screening survey and a study questionnaire. For ImmuneRACE Cohort 3, a participant was defined as recovered based on two consecutive negative NP/OP PCR tests, clearance by a healthcare professional, or resolution of symptoms. Mobile phlebotomists in the prospective study collected whole blood, serum and a nasopharyngeal or oropharyngeal swab from every participant. Over an approximately 2-month period, participants in the prospective study had the option of providing additional blood draws and questionnaires. Before DNA extraction, prospective study blood samples were shipped either frozen or at room temperature. Overall results and qualifications from the work: How much clinical and demographic metadata was included differed by source and by participant, and the metadata was provided uncurated.

Material for sequencing was PBMCs or T cells enriched from blood (not recorded which). The sequence came from a woman aged 45-59 years who had recovered from COVID-19. The rearrangement joined TRBV5-6 to TRBJ2-5; a stretch of 10 junction bases matches TRBD1. For the CDR3, the sequence is CASSLQGQGVTQYF. The DNA is as follows: TGTGCCAGCAGCTTGCAAGGACAGGGGGTGACCCAGTACTTC.